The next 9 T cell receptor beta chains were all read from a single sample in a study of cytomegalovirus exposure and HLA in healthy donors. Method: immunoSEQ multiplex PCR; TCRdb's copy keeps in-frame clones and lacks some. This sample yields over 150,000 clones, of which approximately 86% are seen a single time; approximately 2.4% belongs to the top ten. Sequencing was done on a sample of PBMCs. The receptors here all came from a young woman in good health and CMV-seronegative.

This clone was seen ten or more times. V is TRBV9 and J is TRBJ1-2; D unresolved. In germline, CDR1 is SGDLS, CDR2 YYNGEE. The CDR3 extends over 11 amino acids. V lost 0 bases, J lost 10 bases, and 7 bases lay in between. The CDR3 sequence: CASSVGQDYTF. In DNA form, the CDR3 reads TGTGCCAGCAGCGTAGGGCAGGACTACACCTTC. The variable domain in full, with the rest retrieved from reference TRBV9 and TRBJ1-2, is DSGVTQTPKHLITATGQRVTLRCSPRSGDLSVYWYQQSLDQGLQFLIQYYNGEERAKGNILERFSAQQFPDLHSELNLSSLELGDSALYFCASSVGQDYTFGSGTRLTVV.

The CDR3 DNA is TGTGCCAGCAGCTTGTTCGGGTCTGGGGCCAACGTCCTGACTTTC. It yields the protein CASSLFGSGANVLTF. The rearrangement joins TRBV7-3 to TRBJ2-6; no firm D call. CDR1 is SGHTA, CDR2 FQGTGA, per germline. CDR3 length equals 15 residues. Deletions cut 3 bases from V and 1 base from J, with 7 bases between.

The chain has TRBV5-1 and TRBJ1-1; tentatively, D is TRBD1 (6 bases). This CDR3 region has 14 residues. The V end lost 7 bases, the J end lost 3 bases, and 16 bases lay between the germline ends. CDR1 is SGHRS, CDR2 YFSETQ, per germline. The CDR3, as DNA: TGCGCCAGCTCGAGCGGGAGGGGGGACACTGAAGCTTTCTTT. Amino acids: CASSSGRGDTEAFF.

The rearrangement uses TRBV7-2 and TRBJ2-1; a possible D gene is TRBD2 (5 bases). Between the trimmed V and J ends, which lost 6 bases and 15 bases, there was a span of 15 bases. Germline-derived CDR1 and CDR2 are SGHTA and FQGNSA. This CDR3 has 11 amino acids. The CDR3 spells CASSNSPEGFF. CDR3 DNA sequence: TGTGCCAGCAGTAACAGCCCCGAGGGGTTCTTC.

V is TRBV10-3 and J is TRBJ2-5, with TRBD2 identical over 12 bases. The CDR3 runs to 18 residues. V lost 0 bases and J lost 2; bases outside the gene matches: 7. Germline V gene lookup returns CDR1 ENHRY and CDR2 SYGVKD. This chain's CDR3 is CAISESTSGSYQQETQYF. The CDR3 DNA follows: TGTGCCATCAGTGAGTCGACTAGCGGGAGTTACCAACAAGAGACCCAGTACTTC.

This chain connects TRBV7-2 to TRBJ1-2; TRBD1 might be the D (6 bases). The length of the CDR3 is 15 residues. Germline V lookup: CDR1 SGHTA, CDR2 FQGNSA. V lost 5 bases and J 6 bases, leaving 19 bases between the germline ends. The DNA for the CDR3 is TGTGCCAGCAGCCCCGGCCTCGGACAGACAGATGGCTACACCTTC. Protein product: CASSPGLGQTDGYTF.

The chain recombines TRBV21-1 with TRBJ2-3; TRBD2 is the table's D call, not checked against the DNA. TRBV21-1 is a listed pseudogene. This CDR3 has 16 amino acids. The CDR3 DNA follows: TGTGCCAGCAGCGGACTAACTAGCGGGGGGTCAGATACGCAGTATTTT. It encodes CASSGLTSGGSDTQYF.

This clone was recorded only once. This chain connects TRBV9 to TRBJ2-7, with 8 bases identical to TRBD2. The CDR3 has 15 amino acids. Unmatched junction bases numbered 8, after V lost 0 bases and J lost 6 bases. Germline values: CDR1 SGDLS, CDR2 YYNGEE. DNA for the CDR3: TGTGCCAGCAGCGTAGATAGCGGGACAAGGGGCGAGCAGTACTTC. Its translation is CASSVDSGTRGEQYF.

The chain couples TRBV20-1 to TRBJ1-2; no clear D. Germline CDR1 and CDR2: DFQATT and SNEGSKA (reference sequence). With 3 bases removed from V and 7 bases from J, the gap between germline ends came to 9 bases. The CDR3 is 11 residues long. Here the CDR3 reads CSASVAAGYTF. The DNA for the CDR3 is TGCAGTGCTAGTGTAGCAGCTGGCTACACCTTC.